The entry below describes one T cell receptor beta chain. The antigen remains unidentified. This record belongs to a study of blood T cells in healthy people across ages. General study results and limits: Researchers judged that diversity estimates from one million T cells fell short of true values.

Every sample gave at least 6 micrograms of total RNA when it was extracted. The CDR3 runs to 15 residues. Per germline, CDR1 MDHEN and CDR2 SYDVKM. V lost 4 bases to trimming and J lost 6 bases; unmatched junction nucleotides: 7. A sample-barcoded 5' primer and a J-beta primer mix were used in a second PCR of roughly 7 to 11 cycles. TCRdb ran MiXCR on the 5' RACE reads and lists one entry per CDR3 protein. The sample consists of 900,000 to 950,000 distinct CDR3 sequences, about 28% of them appearing once. This sample also appeared in a second study, on T cells of mothers and their children.

Sequenced input: blood. The receptor was derived from a woman between 40 and 55 years old in good health. The J gene is TRBJ2-2, the V gene TRBV28; 8 nucleotides match TRBD2. CDR3 sequence reads: CASSSVSGVAGELFF. CDR3 sequence (DNA): TGTGCCAGCAGTTCCGTTAGCGGGGTTGCCGGGGAGCTGTTTTTT.